This T cell receptor (beta chain) came from a study of regulatory T cells in long-lasting Graves disease. Whole-study context: Prior antithyroid drug treatment in newly diagnosed Graves' patients lasted under 3 months.

Germline-derived CDR1 and CDR2 are DFQATT and SNEGSKA (reference sequence). Trimming pared 3 bases from V and 1 base from J, leaving 17 bases between. The CDR3 extends over 16 amino acids. Construction of TCR beta libraries relied on iRepertoire HTBI primers and on Arm-PCR targeting CDR3 regions. TCRdb re-analysed the multiplex PCR reads in MiXCR, keeping a single row per CDR3 protein. The sample holds roughly 610,000 distinct CDR3 sequences, approximately 15% seen once. Study results and limitations: Relative to new patients (approximately 1,000), persistent patients exhibited greater sharing of public clonotypes (approximately 2,800).

As to time point: newly diagnosed GD, antithyroid drugs for less than 3 months. Extracted RNA from PBMCs served as the source of the TCR library. This clonotype has ten or more counts. What it binds is not known. These data were likewise used in another study, on T cells in Graves' hyperthyroidism and ophthalmopathy.

This chain connects TRBV20-1 to TRBJ2-3, with D maybe TRBD2 (6 bases). The sequence was collected from a young woman with Graves disease. The material was peripheral blood mononuclear cells (PBMCs), obtained at new diagnosis, from a patient treated with antithyroid drugs. CDR3 nucleotide sequence: TGCAGTGCTAGGTCCCCTATGGTAGCGGGCACAGATACGCAGTATTTT. Translated: CSARSPMVAGTDTQYF.